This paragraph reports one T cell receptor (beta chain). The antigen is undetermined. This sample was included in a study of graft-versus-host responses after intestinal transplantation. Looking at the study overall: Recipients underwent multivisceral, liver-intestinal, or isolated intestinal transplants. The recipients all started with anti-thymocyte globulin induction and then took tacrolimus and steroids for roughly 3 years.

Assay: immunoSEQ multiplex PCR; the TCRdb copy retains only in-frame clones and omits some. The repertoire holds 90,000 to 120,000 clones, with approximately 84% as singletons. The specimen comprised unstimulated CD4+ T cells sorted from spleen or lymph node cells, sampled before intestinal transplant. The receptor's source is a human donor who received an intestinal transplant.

CDR3 sequence (DNA): TGTGCCGTGGCGGGGGAGCGCACAGATACGCAGTATTTT. Translating it yields CAVAGERTDTQYF. This rearrangement joins TRBV19 to TRBJ2-3, with 7 positions matching TRBD2. The J segment lost 1 base and the V segment lost 11 bases, leaving 6 bases of the junction unmatched. Germline V lookup: CDR1 LNHDA, CDR2 SQIVND (reference sequence). The CDR3 covers 13 residues.